The rows below give T cell receptor beta chains drawn from one sample of a study of T cell clonotyping in hematopoietic cell transplantation. Repertoires were generated with immunoSEQ multiplex PCR, while TCRdb's copy carries only in-frame clones and drops some. The sample has some 36,000 clones, about 95% seen once. The specimen comprised peripheral blood mononuclear cells, sampled before stem cell transplant. The receptors shown here come from a man in his forties or fifties with chronic myeloid leukemia. Some clones in this sample may be carry-over from other donors' samples. Each CDR3 is given with its conserved first and last residue. Each record gives: J gene, D gene, clone size, V gene, CDR3 DNA, CDR3 protein. D genes are given only for firm matches. The listing skips clone size in some rows; elsewhere it reads once, few, many or a size class.

TRBJ1-4 . . TRBV7-9 TGTGCCAGCAGCTTCCGGGACGCCGAAAAACTGTTTTTT CASSFRDAEKLFF
TRBJ1-2 . . TRBV28 TGTGCCACCCGAAGTGGGTCTAACTATGGCTACACCTTC CATRSGSNYGYTF
TRBJ2-2 TRBD2 . TRBV5-1 TGCGCCAGCAGCAGCGGGGGCACCGGGGAGCTGTTTTTT CASSSGGTGELFF
TRBJ2-3 . . TRBV7-7 TGTGCCAGCCAACAGGGACTACTGGGCACAGATACGCAGTATTTT CASQQGLLGTDTQYF
TRBJ1-6 . . TRBV6-5 TGTGCCAGCAGTTACGGGGATTCGGCTAATTCACCCCTCCACTTT CASSYGDSANSPLHF
TRBJ2-1 . . TRBV5-4 TGTGCCAGCAGCTTGGCCCGAGACGGAGGACTTTTCTACAATCAGCAGTTCTTC CASSLARDGGLFYNQQFF
TRBJ1-5 . . TRBV19 TGTGCCAGTAGTATCCCTGGTGGGGATCAGCCCCAGCATTTT CASSIPGGDQPQHF
TRBJ2-5 TRBD2 . TRBV19 TGTGCCAGTAGTCGGACTAGCGGTCTTGTCCGTGGGGAGACCCAGTACTTC CASSRTSGLVRGETQYF
TRBJ2-1 . . TRBV7-8 TGTGCCAGCAGCTCTCGGAGGGGAGGGGGAACGTTCTTC CASSSRRGGGTFF
TRBJ2-2 . . TRBV7-3 TGTGCCAGCAGCCCCTTAGGAGGGAGTGGAGGCACCGGGGAGCTGTTTTTT CASSPLGGSGGTGELFF
TRBJ1-3 . once TRBV5-4 TGTGCCAGCAGCTTGGTAGGATACTCTGGAAACACCATATATTTT CASSLVGYSGNTIYF
TRBJ2-7 . . TRBV29-1 TGCAGCGTTGCGACGGCCTACGAGCAGTACTTC CSVATAYEQYF
TRBJ2-4 TRBD1 . TRBV19 TGTGCCAGTAGTATCGTTGACAGGGTCAAAAACATTCAGTACTTC CASSIVDRVKNIQYF
TRBJ1-6 . . TRBV19 TGCTTCACCCTGGACTGCTACTCCTATAATTCACCCCTCCACTTT CFTLDCYSYNSPLHF
TRBJ2-3 TRBD2 . TRBV9 TGTGCCAGCAGCGTAGAGGACGGGGGGTTAGATACGCAGTATTTT CASSVEDGGLDTQYF
TRBJ2-2 . . TRBV6-4 TGTGCCAGCAAATCGGACAGATACACCGGGGAGCTGTTTTTT CASKSDRYTGELFF
TRBJ1-5 TRBD1 . TRBV5-4 TGTGCCAGCAGCTTACAGGGGAACCAGCCCCAGCATTTT CASSLQGNQPQHF
TRBJ2-3 . . TRBV29-1 TGCAGCTCCGCCAGGAGCACAGATACGCAGTATTTT CSSARSTDTQYF
TRBJ2-2 . . TRBV6-1 TGTGCCAGCAGTGAAAGGATGGGGAGCACCGGGGAGCTGTTTTTT CASSERMGSTGELFF
TRBJ1-6 . few TRBV9 TGTGCCAGCAGCCCCTCGGGAGGGTCTATAAATTCACCCCTCCACTTT CASSPSGGSINSPLHF
TRBJ2-7 . . TRBV5-5 TGTGCCAGCAGCTTGGAGGGTGGATACCTCGAGCAGTACTTC CASSLEGGYLEQYF
TRBJ2-2 TRBD1 . TRBV5-4 TGTGCCAGCAGCCCCGGACAGGTCGCGAACACCGGGGAGCTGTTTTTT CASSPGQVANTGELFF
TRBJ1-1 . . TRBV2 TGTGCCGGTCCGGGAACCAACTCACGCGCTTTCTTT CAGPGTNSRAFF
TRBJ2-6 . . TRBV27 TGTGCCAGCAGTCCACCCAGGGGGGATGGGGCCAACGTCCTGACTTTC CASSPPRGDGANVLTF
TRBJ2-2 TRBD2 . TRBV6-4 TGTGCCTCCCGGGAGGCTTCGGGGGGAGACACCGGGGAGCTGTTTTTT CASREASGGDTGELFF
TRBJ1-1 . once TRBV18 TGTGCCAGCTCACGAGGGGGGGGCGAAAAGGCTGAAGCTTTCTTT CASSRGGGEKAEAFF
TRBJ1-2 . few TRBV7-9 TGTGCCAGCAGCTCCCGGGAGTGGGGCTACACCTTC CASSSREWGYTF
TRBJ1-3 . . TRBV2 TGTGCCAGCAGTTTCCAAATCTCTGGAAACACCATATATTTT CASSFQISGNTIYF
TRBJ2-5 . once TRBV4-2 TGTGCCAGCAGCCAAGCGGGACGGTACCAAGAGACCCAGTACTTC CASSQAGRYQETQYF
TRBJ2-1 . . TRBV19 TGTGCCAGTAGTATAACGGGTGCAAATGAGCAGTTCTTC CASSITGANEQFF
TRBJ2-2 . . TRBV30 TGTGCCTGGAGCAGGAGCAGAAGCGGCGGGGAGCTGTTTTTT CAWSRSRSGGELFF
TRBJ2-3 . . TRBV6-5 TGTGCCAGCAGTTACCAAGGGACTTTCGGCACAGATACGCAGTATTTT CASSYQGTFGTDTQYF
TRBJ1-1 . . TRBV30 TGTGCCTGGAGAGCCCCGGGGGCCTGGACTGAAGCTTTCTTT CAWRAPGAWTEAFF
TRBJ1-2 TRBD1 . TRBV7-2 TGTGCCAGCAGCTTAAGTCGGGACAGCGGCTACACCTTC CASSLSRDSGYTF
TRBJ1-2 . few TRBV28 TGTGCCAGCTACCGGCCCTATGGCTACACCTTC CASYRPYGYTF
TRBJ2-5 . . TRBV9 TGTGCCAGCAGCGATAGCGGAACAGGGTGGGGGACCCAGTACTTC CASSDSGTGWGTQYF
TRBJ1-1 . . TRBV29-1 TGCAGCGTTATAAGTGATGCAGCCCAAGCTTTCTTT CSVISDAAQAFF
TRBJ1-2 . once TRBV4-3 TGCGCCAGCAGCCAAGAGGTTGGTGTCGAGACGGCTAACTATGGCTACACCTTC CASSQEVGVETANYGYTF
TRBJ2-3 TRBD2 . TRBV4-2 TGTGCCAGCAGCCAAGATGGAGGTAGCGGGTTCTTCACAGATACGCAGTATTTT CASSQDGGSGFFTDTQYF
TRBJ2-3 . . TRBV5-6 TGTGCCAGCAGCCAGACCCAGGGAGCAGATACGCAGTATTTT CASSQTQGADTQYF
TRBJ2-3 . . TRBV2 TGTGCCAGCATCCGGGACATCTCAGATACGCAGTATTTT CASIRDISDTQYF
TRBJ2-7 TRBD1 . TRBV11-3 TGTGCCAGCAGCCGACAGGGCACCTACGAGCAGTACTTC CASSRQGTYEQYF
TRBJ2-1 TRBD2 . TRBV6-5 TGTGCCAGCAGCTCAGGGACTAGCGGAGAGCAGTTCTTC CASSSGTSGEQFF
TRBJ2-7 TRBD1 . TRBV27 TGTGCCAGCAGCTACGCGGGACAGGGCTCCTACGAGCAGTACTTC CASSYAGQGSYEQYF
TRBJ2-7 TRBD1 . TRBV7-9 TGTGCCAGCAGCCGAATGGGACAGGGCGTAAACTTC CASSRMGQGVNF